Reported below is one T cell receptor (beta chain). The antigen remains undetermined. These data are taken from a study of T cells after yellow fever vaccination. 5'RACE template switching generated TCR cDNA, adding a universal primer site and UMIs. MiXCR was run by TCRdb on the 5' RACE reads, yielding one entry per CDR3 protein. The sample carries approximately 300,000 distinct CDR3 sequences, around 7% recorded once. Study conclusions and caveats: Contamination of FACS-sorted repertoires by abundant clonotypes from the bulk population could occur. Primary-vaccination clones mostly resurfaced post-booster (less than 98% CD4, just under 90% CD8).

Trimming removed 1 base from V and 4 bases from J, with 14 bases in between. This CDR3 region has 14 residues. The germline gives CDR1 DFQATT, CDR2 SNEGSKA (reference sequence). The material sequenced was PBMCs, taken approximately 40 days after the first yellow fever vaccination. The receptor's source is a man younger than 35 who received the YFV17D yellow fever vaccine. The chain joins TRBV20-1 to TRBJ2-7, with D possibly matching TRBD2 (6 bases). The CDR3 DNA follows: TGCAGTGCTAGAGCATTTGCGGGGACTTACGAGCAGTACTTC. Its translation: CSARAFAGTYEQYF.